The clone carrying this T cell receptor beta chain was recorded once. Its antigen is as yet unknown. The record originates from a study of cytomegalovirus exposure and HLA in healthy donors. This CDR3 is 16 amino acids long. Amplification used 60 Vbeta primers and 13 Jbeta primers. TCRdb's table, derived via immunoSEQ multiplex PCR, lists solely in-frame clones and lacks some. The sample consists of some 150,000 clones, about 80% of them appearing once. Regarding the study as a whole: It was 160 or so TCR beta chains that were listed as cytomegalovirus-associated.

The specimen sequenced was PBMCs. This TCR was sampled from a man aged 18 to 35 in good health and CMV-seropositive. This rearrangement joins TRBV12-2 to TRBJ2-7; TRBD1 was called by the table and not checked on the DNA. TRBV12-2 is labeled a pseudogene. The DNA for the CDR3 is TGTGCAAGTCGCTTCCCTTCGACCGAAGGGGCCTCCGAGCAGTACTTC. As protein: CASRFPSTEGASEQYF.